This T cell receptor (beta chain) was profiled in a study of blood T cells in healthy people across ages. It was with a sample-barcoded 5' primer and a J-beta primer mix that a second PCR of roughly 6 to 12 cycles was run. A template-switch adaptor that had 12 random nucleotides put a tag on each cDNA molecule. Each CDR3 protein is one row after TCRdb ran MiXCR on the 5' RACE reads. The sample lists about 1 million distinct CDR3 sequences; over 35% were seen once. CDR1 and CDR2 (germline): SGHRS, YFSETQ. V lost 0 bases to trimming and J lost 6 bases; unmatched junction nucleotides: 5. CDR3 length: 15 amino acids. A single count supports this clonotype.

The chain has TRBV5-1 and TRBJ2-1; 8 positions agree with TRBD2. The TCR comes from a woman aged 60-75 years in good health. Sample: blood. CDR3 sequence: CASSLAGLDGNEQFF. The CDR3 coding sequence is TGCGCCAGCAGCTTGGCGGGACTAGACGGCAATGAGCAGTTCTTC.